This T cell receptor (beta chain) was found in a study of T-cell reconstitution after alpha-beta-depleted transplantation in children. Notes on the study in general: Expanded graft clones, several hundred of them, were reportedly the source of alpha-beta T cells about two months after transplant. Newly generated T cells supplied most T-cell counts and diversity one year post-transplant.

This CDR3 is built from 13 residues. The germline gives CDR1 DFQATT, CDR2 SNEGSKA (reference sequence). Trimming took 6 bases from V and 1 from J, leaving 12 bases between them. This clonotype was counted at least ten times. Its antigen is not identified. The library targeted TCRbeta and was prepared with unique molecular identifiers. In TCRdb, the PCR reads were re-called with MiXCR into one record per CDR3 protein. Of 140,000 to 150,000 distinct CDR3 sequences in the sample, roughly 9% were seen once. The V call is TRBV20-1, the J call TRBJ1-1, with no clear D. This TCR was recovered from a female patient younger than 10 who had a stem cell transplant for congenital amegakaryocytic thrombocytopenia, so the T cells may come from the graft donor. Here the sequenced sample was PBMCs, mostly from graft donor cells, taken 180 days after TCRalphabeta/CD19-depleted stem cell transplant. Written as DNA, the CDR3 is TGCAGTGCCAGTCGTCACTGGAACACTGAAGCTTTCTTT. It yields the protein CSASRHWNTEAFF.